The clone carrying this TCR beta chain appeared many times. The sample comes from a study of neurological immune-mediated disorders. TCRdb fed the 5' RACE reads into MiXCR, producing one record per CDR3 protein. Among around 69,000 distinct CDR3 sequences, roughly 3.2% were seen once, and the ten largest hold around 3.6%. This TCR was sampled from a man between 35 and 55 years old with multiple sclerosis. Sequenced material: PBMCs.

The CDR3 DNA follows: TGCGCCAGCAGCGGGGGGAATAGCGGGGCCACCGGGGAGCTGTTTTTT. Amino acid sequence: CASSGGNSGATGELFF. The chain uses TRBV5-1 and TRBJ2-2; 8 nucleotides align to TRBD2. CDR3 length equals 16 residues. Germline V CDR1 and CDR2: SGHRS, YFSETQ. V trimming: 4 bases; J trimming: 4 bases; junction bases outside the gene matches: 9.